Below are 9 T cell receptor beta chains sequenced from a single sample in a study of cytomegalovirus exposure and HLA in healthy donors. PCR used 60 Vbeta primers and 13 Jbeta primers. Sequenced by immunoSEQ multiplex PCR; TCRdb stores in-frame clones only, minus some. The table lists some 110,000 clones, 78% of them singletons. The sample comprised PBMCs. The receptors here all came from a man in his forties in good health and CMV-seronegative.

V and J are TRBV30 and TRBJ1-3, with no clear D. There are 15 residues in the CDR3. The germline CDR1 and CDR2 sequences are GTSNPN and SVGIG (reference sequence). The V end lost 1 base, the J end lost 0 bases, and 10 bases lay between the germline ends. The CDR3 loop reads CAWSATISSGNTIYF. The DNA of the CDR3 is TGTGCCTGGAGTGCCACAATCTCCTCTGGAAACACCATATATTTT.

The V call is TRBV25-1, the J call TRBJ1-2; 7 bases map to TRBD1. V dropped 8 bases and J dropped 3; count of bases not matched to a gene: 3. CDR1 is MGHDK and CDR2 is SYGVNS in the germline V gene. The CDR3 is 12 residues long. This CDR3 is CASSDRDYGYTF. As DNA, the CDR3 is TGTGCCAGCTCCGACAGGGACTATGGCTACACCTTC.

CDR3 coding DNA: TGTGCCAGCAGCGTAGCTTCAGGAATTGGAAACACCATATATTTT. Translated, it gives CASSVASGIGNTIYF. The chain combines TRBV9 with TRBJ1-3; D is unresolved. V was trimmed by 0 bases and J by 3 bases, leaving 10 bases between them. The germline V gene has CDR1 SGDLS and CDR2 YYNGEE. This CDR3 comprises 15 residues.

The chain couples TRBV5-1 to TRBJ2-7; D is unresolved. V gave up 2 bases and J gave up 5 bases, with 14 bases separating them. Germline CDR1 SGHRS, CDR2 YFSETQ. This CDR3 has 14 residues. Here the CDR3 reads CASSLNSLYNEQYF. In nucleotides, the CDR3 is TGCGCCAGCAGCTTAAACAGTTTATACAACGAGCAGTACTTC.

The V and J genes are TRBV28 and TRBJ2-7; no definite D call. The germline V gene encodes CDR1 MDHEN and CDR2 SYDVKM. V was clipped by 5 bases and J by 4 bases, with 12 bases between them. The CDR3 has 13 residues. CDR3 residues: CASSLPRSYEQYF. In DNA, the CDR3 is TGTGCCAGCAGTCTACCTCGGTCTTACGAGCAGTACTTC.

As DNA, the CDR3 is TGTGCCAGCAGCTCCATCATTGAGCAGTTCTTC. Amino acids: CASSSIIEQFF. The gene calls are TRBV11-1 and TRBJ2-1; no reliable D call. The CDR3 runs 11 residues. V was clipped by 4 bases and J by 9 bases, with 7 bases between them. Germline-derived CDR1 and CDR2 are SGHAT and FQDESV (reference sequence).

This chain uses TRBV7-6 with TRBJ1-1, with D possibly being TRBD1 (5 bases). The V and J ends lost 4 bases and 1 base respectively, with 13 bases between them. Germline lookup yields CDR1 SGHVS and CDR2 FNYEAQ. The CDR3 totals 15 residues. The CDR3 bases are TGTGCCAGCAGCTCGGACCAGGGTCCGAACACTGAAGCTTTCTTT. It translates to CASSSDQGPNTEAFF.

The CDR3 spells CASGSNPGHPYQETQYF. The CDR3 DNA reads as TGTGCCAGCGGGAGCAACCCGGGACACCCGTACCAAGAGACCCAGTACTTC. The J gene is TRBJ2-5, the V gene TRBV9; possibly TRBD1 for D (6 bases). The CDR3 sequence is 17 residues long. CDR1 is SGDLS, CDR2 YYNGEE, per germline. Trimming took off 7 bases at V and 0 bases at J, with 22 bases between the two ends.

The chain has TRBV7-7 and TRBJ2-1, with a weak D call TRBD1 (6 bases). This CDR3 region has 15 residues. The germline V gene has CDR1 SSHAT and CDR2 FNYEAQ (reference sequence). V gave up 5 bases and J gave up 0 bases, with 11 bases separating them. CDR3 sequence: CASSTQGSSYNEQFF. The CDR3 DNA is TGTGCCAGCAGCACCCAGGGGAGCTCCTACAATGAGCAGTTCTTC.